Detailed here is one T cell receptor (beta chain). Its antigen is as yet unknown. The sample is drawn from a study of cytomegalovirus exposure and HLA in healthy donors. Study-wide findings and caveats: When the data were analyzed later, several of the most significant clusters appeared to be linked to common viral pathogens. According to an earlier analysis, most TCR beta V segments yielded productive rearrangements about 90% or about 30% of the time. Reportedly, fewer N-insertions than the roughly 690-donor mean appeared in an Asian-associated ancestry cluster in a later analysis.

Germline CDR1 and CDR2: SGHTA and FQGNSA. This CDR3 region has 14 residues. Primers: 60 Vbeta forward and 13 Jbeta reverse. Using immunoSEQ multiplex PCR, the repertoire was profiled, and TCRdb retains in-frame clones only, with some absent. This sample has approximately 70,000 clones, with 72% found just once. Source material: PBMCs. The chain joins TRBV7-2 to TRBJ1-2, with unresolved D. The clonotype comes from a woman aged 40 to 50 in good health and CMV-seropositive. The CDR3 sequence is CGGLSQPNTYGYTF. The CDR3, as DNA: TGTGGCGGGCTATCCCAACCAAACACATATGGCTACACCTTC.